This TCR beta chain was found in a study of radiation and T cells in renal cell carcinoma (dated by TCRdb to 2018 to 2020). Turning to the overall study: In total, 50 to 60 samples underwent TCR beta sequencing: around 25 tumors plus 27 peripheral blood samples. In the 53 samples combined, fewer than 5 million unique CDR3 nucleotide sequences were found, encoding 3,000,000 or so unique CDR3 amino acid sequences.

The time point label here, explained by the study, means: tumor resected at nephrectomy. The meaning of the sample's treatment or condition label: treatment-naive control, cytoreductive nephrectomy. The control tumors were taken from treatment-naive renal cell carcinoma patients who had cytoreductive nephrectomy with no earlier radiation. All patients had renal cell carcinoma with clear cell pathology. Control tumors used for TCR sequencing came from several females and 11 males, resected 2011 to 2014, with median age approximately 50 years (range roughly 40 to 85). Tumors were mechanically dissociated, digested with collagenase/hyaluronidase at 37 °C, processed in gentleMACS C tubes, and stored in liquid nitrogen. Genomic DNA for TCR sequencing was prepared using the QIAamp DNA Blood Mini Kit (Qiagen). Only samples passing all quality control checks were included in the analyses. The investigation overall reported the following: Effects of radiation dose or scheduling on the TCR repertoire could not be addressed with the single-armed trial design. Compared with control tumors, irradiated tumors had a greater number of dominant CDR3 motifs, and these motifs made up a bigger portion of the repertoire. Only small tumor regions of about 1 g were available, so intratumoral heterogeneity was not captured. Compared with controls, irradiated tumors had higher TCR clonality, as the top 100 clonotypes made up an average of about 54% of the repertoire, versus roughly 43% in nephrectomy-only tumors.

TCR beta libraries were generated from genomic DNA with the immunoSEQ kit, following the manufacturer's recommendations. Library preparation used a first multiplex PCR with proprietary primers, then a second PCR adding unique barcodes, with bead cleanups after each round. A positive control reaction and a negative control reaction, both provided in the kit, were run with every batch of samples. The final libraries were assessed on an Agilent 4200 TapeStation D1000 ScreenTape, pooled by volume, and quantified by qPCR. Sequencing ran on an Illumina NextSeq500 with a MidOutput 150-cycle cartridge, using 156 Read1 and 15 Index1 cycles with kit custom primers. The pooled library was loaded at around 1 pM with a roughly 20% PhiX control spike-in. On the authors' methods: Vendor-processed data were analyzed in R, and a clonotype was defined as all T cells sharing the same CDR3 nucleotide sequence. For clone abundance analyses, frequencies were normalized to the 10,000 most abundant clones in each sample. Before analysis, public T cell clones were removed, and these numbered fewer than six per sample on average. The dominant motif analysis was done with ImmunoMap using the PAM10 matrix, a gap penalty of 30, and a homology threshold of 0.3, and motifs with a cumulative frequency of at least 0.01 were considered dominant. TCRdb obtained this table from immuneACCESS and retained in-frame rearrangements with V and J assigned. These tables miss some clones; where compared with another copy, unresolved V genes account for less than half of the shortfall, and the remainder is unexplained. V, J and clone size are taken as reported in that table, and D and trimming were inferred from the DNA itself. The sample yields 14,000 to 15,000 clones; about three fifths were counted once. The top ten clonotypes cover approximately 15% of the sample.

This clone occurred a few times. Its cognate antigen has yet to be identified. No qualities accompany the bases; no much larger clone lies one base away. The TCR was taken from a man in his sixties with renal cell carcinoma. Sample: tumor tissue, taken from a patient whose treatment was nephrectomy without radiotherapy.

The CDR3 region has the sequence CASSMGGGEQYF. The base sequence is TGTGCCAGTAGTATGGGTGGGGGCGAGCAGTACTTC. The rearranged segments are TRBV19 and TRBJ2-7; the D region is possibly TRBD1 or TRBD2, each matching across 5 bases. V lost 3 bases and J lost 6 bases; the stretch between them is 9 bases long. The CDR1 and CDR2 encoded by the germline V gene (reference sequence) are LNHDA and SQIVND. From the cysteine through the phenylalanine, the CDR3 covers 12 amino acids. This entry keeps only the CDR3 DNA: 36 bases, framed from base 1.